This T cell receptor beta chain was captured by sequencing in a study of human T cells and chemical hapten exposure. The CDR3 is 15 amino acids. V dropped 5 bases and J dropped 0 bases, with 8 bases sitting between them. Germline lookup yields CDR1 LNHNV and CDR2 YYDKDF (reference sequence). This clonotype was observed a handful of times. Each CDR3 protein gets one entry after TCRdb re-called the RACE reads with MiXCR. This table holds 340,000 or so distinct CDR3 sequences, under 8% found once. The time point denotes: patch test 1, 2 weeks after DPC sensitization. Treatment defined: therapeutic diphenylcyclopropenone sensitization with weekly scalp DPC. Each donor was an alopecia patient between 18 and 70 years of age who qualified for DPC.

The chain uses TRBV15 and TRBJ2-6; D unclear. The material sequenced was whole blood, taken in connection with sensitization to the hapten diphenylcyclopropenone (DPC). The clonotype comes from a woman younger than 30 with alopecia areata. Some clones in this sample may be carry-over from other donors' samples. CDR3 sequence (DNA): TGTGCCACCAGCGGTAGGAGCTCTGGGGCCAACGTCCTGACTTTC. The encoded protein is CATSGRSSGANVLTF. The full variable domain, in which reference TRBV15 and TRBJ2-6 provide the parts outside the CDR3, is DAMVIQNPRYQVTQFGKPVTLSCSQTLNHNVMYWYQQKSSQAPKLLFHYYDKDFNNEADTPDNFQSRRPNTSFCFLDIRSPGLGDTAMYLCATSGRSSGANVLTFGAGSRLTVL.